This T cell receptor (beta chain) was identified in a study of blood T cell repertoires in COVID-19. Whole-study context: From the United States, Italy and Spain came samples of acute and convalescent COVID-19. Sample material is recorded as cDNA or gDNA derived from T cells, B-cell-depleted T cells, or PBMCs.

Methods used by the authors: How many nucleated cells were present was estimated from reference gene primer amplification. The assay was immunoSEQ multiplex PCR, and TCRdb's table has in-frame clones only and misses some. The V and J calls and clone size are taken from that table; D and trimming were inferred from the DNA. The table records roughly 60,000 clones, 92% of them present only once. The CDR3 totals 18 residues. Germline V gives CDR1 MNHEY, CDR2 SVGEGT. The V end was cut by 0 bases, the J end by 0 bases, with 15 bases between. Sequenced material: peripheral blood. This receptor was obtained from a human donor in a cohort sampled during active COVID-19. The gene calls are TRBV6-2 or TRBV6-3 and TRBJ1-3; D is perhaps TRBD1 (5 bases). DNA for the CDR3: TGTGCCAGCAGTTACTCGATGGGGCGGGACGTCTCTGGAAACACCATATATTTT. It specifies CASSYSMGRDVSGNTIYF.